These 29 T cell receptor beta chains came from one sample sequenced in a study of cytomegalovirus exposure and HLA in healthy donors. It was with 60 Vbeta and 13 Jbeta primers that the PCR ran. Assay used: immunoSEQ multiplex PCR; TCRdb lists only in-frame clones, some missing. The table has about 130,000 clones, approximately 85% seen once; the top ten hold about 1.5%. Material: PBMCs. These receptors were taken from a boy younger than 18 in good health and CMV-seronegative.

The chain carries TRBV6-6 and TRBJ1-4; the match to TRBD1 covers 8 bases. CDR1 is MNHNY, CDR2 SVGAGI, per germline (reference sequence). V gave up 5 bases and J gave up 8 bases; unmatched junction bases: 7. There are 14 residues in the CDR3. The CDR3 protein is CASSADRGGEKLFF. CDR3 DNA: TGTGCCAGCAGTGCCGACAGGGGCGGAGAAAAACTGTTTTTT.

The chain has TRBV27 and TRBJ2-7; tentatively, D is TRBD2 (6 bases). V gave up 6 bases and J gave up 3 bases, with 12 bases separating them. This CDR3 is 13 amino acids long. Germline V gene sequence: CDR1 MNHEY, CDR2 SMNVEV (reference sequence). The CDR3 coding sequence is TGTGCCAGCAGGAATAGCGGCGACTACGAGCAGTACTTC. Translating it yields CASRNSGDYEQYF.

The rearrangement uses TRBV2 and TRBJ1-1, with D possibly TRBD1 on 6 matching bases. Germline assignment: CDR1 SNHLY and CDR2 FYNNEI. The CDR3 extends over 15 amino acids. The germline V and J ends were trimmed by 5 bases and 10 bases, with 23 bases remaining between them. Written as DNA, the CDR3 is TGTGCCAGCAGTCGAGGACAGACTTCTTTTTGGGGAGCTTTCTTT. Amino acids: CASSRGQTSFWGAFF. The variable domain in full, with the rest retrieved from reference TRBV2 and TRBJ1-1, is EPEVTQTPSHQVTQMGQEVILRCVPISNHLYFYWYRQILGQKVEFLVSFYNNEISEKSEIFDDQFSVERPDGSNFTLKIRSTKLEDSAMYFCASSRGQTSFWGAFFGQGTRLTVV.

The V call is TRBV11-3, the J call TRBJ1-1, with a weak D call TRBD1 (6 bases). CDR1 and CDR2 from the germline V gene are SGHNT and YENEEA. The CDR3 sequence is 13 residues long. V gave up 5 bases and J gave up 7 bases, with 14 bases separating them. The CDR3 region is CASSHQGSGEAFF. For the CDR3, the DNA is TGTGCCAGCAGCCACCAGGGGTCTGGTGAAGCTTTCTTT.

The chain combines TRBV7-2 with TRBJ2-1, with 8 nucleotides matching TRBD2. This CDR3 is 15 amino acids long. With V trimmed by 2 bases and J by 4 bases, 4 bases remained unmatched. The germline CDR1 and CDR2 sequences are SGHTA and FQGNSA. In DNA, the CDR3 is TGTGCCAGCAGCTTATTCGCGGGAGGTTACAATGAGCAGTTCTTC. Protein: CASSLFAGGYNEQFF.

The J gene is TRBJ2-3, the V gene TRBV9, with 11 nucleotides matching TRBD2. V trimming: 2 bases; J trimming: 1 base; junction bases outside the gene matches: 3. CDR1 and CDR2 (germline): SGDLS, YYNGEE. CDR3 length: 16 amino acids. For the CDR3, the DNA is TGTGCCAGCAGCGTTAGCGGGGGGGCCGGCACAGATACGCAGTATTTT. Translation gives CASSVSGGAGTDTQYF.

V and J are TRBV5-1 and TRBJ1-1; D remains ambiguous. Germline CDR1 SGHRS, CDR2 YFSETQ. V lost 0 bases and J lost 8, with 5 bases in between. The CDR3 totals 11 residues. The CDR3 region has the DNA TGCGCCAGCAGCTTGGGCAGAGAAGCTTTCTTT. Translated, it gives CASSLGREAFF.

The chain links TRBV13 to TRBJ2-7, with TRBD2 matching over 8 bases. V dropped 5 bases and J dropped 4; count of bases not matched to a gene: 10. This CDR3 comprises 15 residues. CDR1 is PRHDT and CDR2 is FYEKMQ in the germline V gene (reference sequence). This CDR3 reads CASSAGLVGAYEQYF. Written as DNA, the CDR3 is TGTGCCAGCAGCGCGGGACTAGTGGGGGCATACGAGCAGTACTTC.

This rearrangement joins TRBV7-6 to TRBJ1-2; D may be TRBD1 (5 bases). Germline V gives CDR1 SGHVS, CDR2 FNYEAQ. With 5 bases removed from V and 0 bases from J, the gap between germline ends came to 16 bases. The CDR3 is 16 residues long. This CDR3 reads CASSPRQSTSNYGYTF. CDR3 nucleotide sequence: TGTGCCAGCAGCCCCCGACAGTCAACTTCTAACTATGGCTACACCTTC. Full variable domain (outside the CDR3, taken from reference TRBV7-6 and TRBJ1-2): GAGVSQSPRYKVTKRGQDVALRCDPISGHVSLYWYRQALGQGPEFLTYFNYEAQQDKSGLPNDRFSAERPEGSISTLTIQRTEQRDSAMYRCASSPRQSTSNYGYTFGSGTRLTVV.

The chain carries TRBV6-1 and TRBJ1-4; TRBD1 is a possible D gene (5 bases). The CDR3 is made up of 15 amino acids. Trimming shortened V by 8 bases and J by 5 bases, and 18 bases separated the two germline ends. The germline gives CDR1 MNHNS, CDR2 SASEGT. In nucleotides, the CDR3 is TGTGCCAGCTCTAAGGACGGGGGACGAAATGAAAAACTGTTTTTT. Protein product: CASSKDGGRNEKLFF.

The chain employs TRBV28 and TRBJ2-7; 8 nucleotides agree with TRBD1. CDR1 and CDR2 from the germline V gene are MDHEN and SYDVKM. Germline trimming cut 6 bases from V and 3 bases from J; bases unmatched to any gene: 7. This CDR3 spans 14 amino acids. In nucleotides, the CDR3 is TGTGCCAGCAGGGAAACAGGACAGGGCTACGAGCAGTACTTC. It encodes CASRETGQGYEQYF.

The J gene is TRBJ2-5, the V gene TRBV6-5, with 7 nucleotides matching TRBD1. The CDR3 spans 15 residues. The germline V gene encodes CDR1 MNHEY and CDR2 SVGAGI. The ends lost 2 bases at V and 5 bases at J; junction bases unmatched: 8. The CDR3 nucleotides read TGTGCCAGCAGTTACACCGACAGGGTTTGGGAGACCCAGTACTTC. This encodes CASSYTDRVWETQYF.

The J gene is TRBJ2-1, the V gene TRBV5-8, with D perhaps matching TRBD1 (6 bases). This CDR3 contains 15 residues. Germline CDR1 is SGHTS and CDR2 is YDEGEE. V dropped 3 bases and J dropped 7 bases, with 17 bases sitting between them. The CDR3 nucleotides read TGTGCCAGCAGCTCCATGTGGGGTAGGGGGAATGAGCAGTTCTTC. Its protein product is CASSSMWGRGNEQFF.

This clone occurred a few times. The chain carries TRBV5-6 and TRBJ1-1; 8 bases agree with TRBD1. The germline gives CDR1 SGHDT, CDR2 YYEEEE. This CDR3 is built from 15 residues. Trimming at V came to 4 bases and at J to 4 bases, leaving 9 bases not matched to a gene. CDR3 nucleotide sequence: TGTGCCAGCAGCGTGAGGGGAACAGGGGGCACTGAAGCTTTCTTT. It translates to CASSVRGTGGTEAFF.

This chain connects TRBV7-9 to TRBJ1-6, with 9 bases identical to TRBD1. V gave up 1 base and J gave up 6 bases; unmatched junction bases: 4. CDR1 is SEHNR and CDR2 is FQNEAQ in the germline V gene (reference sequence). The CDR3 has 16 residues. This CDR3 reads CASSLGDREINSPLHF. The DNA for the CDR3 is TGTGCCAGCAGCTTAGGGGACAGGGAGATTAATTCACCCCTCCACTTT.

The chain uses TRBV4-2 and TRBJ1-4; 9 nucleotides match TRBD1. The ends lost 0 bases at V and 4 bases at J; junction bases unmatched: 9. Germline lookup yields CDR1 LGHNA and CDR2 YNFKEQ. The CDR3 is 18 residues long. In DNA, the CDR3 is TGTGCCAGCAGCCAAGAATCCCACAGGGGGCTCGTTAATGAAAAACTGTTTTTT. Encoded protein: CASSQESHRGLVNEKLFF.

CDR3 nucleotides: TGTGCCATCACCGAGCGGGGGGGGACAGATACGCAGTATTTT. It translates to CAITERGGTDTQYF. The chain has TRBV10-3 and TRBJ2-3; 10 positions match TRBD2. CDR3 length: 14 amino acids. Germline V gives CDR1 ENHRY, CDR2 SYGVKD. V lost 7 bases and J lost 3; bases outside the gene matches: 4.

The chain carries TRBV11-2 and TRBJ1-1; maybe TRBD1 (6 bases). V gave up 8 bases and J gave up 4 bases, with 17 bases separating them. This CDR3 has 14 amino acids. CDR1 SGHAT and CDR2 FQNNGV come from the germline V gene. CDR3 in DNA: TGTGCCAGCGGTTCTACAGGGTCGGTCACTGAAGCTTTCTTT. Residues: CASGSTGSVTEAFF.

The chain has TRBV7-2 and TRBJ1-6; TRBD1 aligns across 8 bases. J gave up 6 bases and V 5 bases, and 6 bases lay outside the gene matches. Per the germline V gene, CDR1 is SGHTA and CDR2 is FQGNSA. The CDR3 has 15 residues. CDR3 protein: CASSQGTGGNSPLHF. The CDR3 DNA is TGTGCCAGCAGCCAGGGGACAGGTGGTAATTCACCCCTCCACTTT.

The J gene is TRBJ2-1, the V gene TRBV14; D might be TRBD1 (5 bases). V was trimmed by 4 bases and J by 9 bases, leaving 19 bases between them. Per germline, CDR1 SGHDN and CDR2 FVKESK. This CDR3 comprises 15 residues. The CDR3 sequence is CASSRQGSSSGEQFF. CDR3 sequence (DNA): TGTGCCAGCAGCCGCCAGGGCAGCAGCTCGGGTGAGCAGTTCTTC.

This chain connects TRBV5-4 to TRBJ1-6; no clear D gene. Trimming removed 1 base at V and 5 bases at J, with 13 bases between. Per germline, CDR1 SGHNT and CDR2 YYREEE (reference sequence). This CDR3 region has 16 residues. Here the CDR3 DNA reads TGTGCCAGCAGCTTGTCCGCGGCAGCCGATAATTCACCCCTCCACTTT. It specifies CASSLSAAADNSPLHF.

This clone was seen more than once but under ten times. Other DNA sequences of this sample code for an identical CDR3. V and J are TRBV6-4 and TRBJ2-6; unclear D gene. Trimming removed 0 bases from V and 0 bases from J, with 3 bases in between. The CDR3 has 15 residues. Per the germline V gene, CDR1 is MRHNA and CDR2 is SNTAGT. CDR3: CASSDSSSGANVLTF. DNA of the CDR3: TGTGCCAGCAGTGACTCGAGCTCTGGGGCCAACGTCCTGACTTTC.

The chain employs TRBV7-9 and TRBJ2-7; 10 positions agree with TRBD1. The V segment lost 1 base and the J segment 6 bases; nucleotides outside the gene matches: 6. CDR3 length: 15 residues. Per the germline V gene, CDR1 is SEHNR and CDR2 is FQNEAQ (reference sequence). The CDR3 here is CASSLEPGQGREQYF. The CDR3 nucleotides read TGTGCCAGCAGCTTAGAGCCGGGACAGGGGCGCGAGCAGTACTTC.

This chain uses TRBV7-9 with TRBJ1-1; D unclear. V was clipped by 6 bases and J by 1 base, with 6 bases between them. The germline V gene has CDR1 SEHNR and CDR2 FQNEAQ (reference sequence). The CDR3 is made up of 12 amino acids. The chain's CDR3 is CASRQPNTEAFF. In DNA, the CDR3 is TGTGCCAGCAGACAGCCGAACACTGAAGCTTTCTTT.

The V gene is TRBV29-1, the J gene TRBJ1-1, with D hard to call. Germline CDR1 and CDR2: SQVTM and ANQGSEA. There are 14 residues in the CDR3. V dropped 7 bases and J dropped 1 base, with 16 bases sitting between them. The DNA of the CDR3 is TGCAGCGCGAGGGCAACGGGAAGGAACACTGAAGCTTTCTTT. Amino acid sequence: CSARATGRNTEAFF. The full variable domain, in which reference TRBV29-1 and TRBJ1-1 provide the parts outside the CDR3, is SAVISQKPSRDICQRGTSLTIQCQVDSQVTMMFWYRQQPGQSLTLIATANQGSEATYESGFVIDKFPISRPNLTFSTLTVSNMSPEDSSIYLCSARATGRNTEAFFGQGTRLTVV.

There are a few counts of this clone. The rearrangement uses TRBV10-3 and TRBJ1-1, with 8 positions matching TRBD1. The CDR3 runs 15 residues. The J segment lost 5 bases and the V segment lost 2 bases, leaving 7 bases of the junction unmatched. The V gene's germline CDR1 is ENHRY and CDR2 SYGVKD. Here the CDR3 reads CAISEPQQGATEAFF. DNA of the CDR3: TGTGCCATCAGTGAGCCCCAGCAGGGGGCTACTGAAGCTTTCTTT.

The CDR3 is CASSESSDGAHTQYF. CDR3 nucleotides: TGCGCCAGCAGTGAGTCGTCCGACGGAGCACATACGCAGTATTTT. The chain is built from TRBV10-2 and TRBJ2-3; no definite D call. Trimming removed 0 bases at V and 7 bases at J, with 14 bases between. CDR1 and CDR2 (germline): WSHSY, SAAADI. This CDR3 has 15 residues.

The rearrangement links TRBV5-1 to TRBJ1-3, with 7 bases matching TRBD1. This CDR3 is 14 amino acids long. CDR1 and CDR2 from the germline V gene are SGHRS and YFSETQ. V lost 7 bases to trimming and J lost 4 bases; unmatched junction nucleotides: 8. The CDR3 is CASAPTGYGNTIYF. DNA of the CDR3: TGCGCCAGCGCCCCGACAGGGTACGGAAACACCATATATTTT. The full variable domain, completed using reference TRBV5-1 and TRBJ1-3, is KAGVTQTPRYLIKTRGQQVTLSCSPISGHRSVSWYQQTPGQGLQFLFEYFSETQRNKGNFPGRFSGRQFSNSRSEMNVSTLELGDSALYLCASAPTGYGNTIYFGEGSWLTVV.

The J gene is TRBJ1-1, the V gene TRBV11-2, with D possibly matching TRBD1 (6 bases). Trimming left V 5 bases short and J 7 bases short, with 11 bases between. Germline CDR1 is SGHAT and CDR2 is FQNNGV. This CDR3 has 12 residues. The CDR3 sequence: CASSKTGIEAFF. CDR3 nucleotides: TGTGCCAGCAGCAAAACAGGGATTGAAGCTTTCTTT.